This TCR beta chain was documented in a study of CD8 T cells in Susac syndrome. CD8+ and CD4+ T cells taken from blood had their TCR beta sequenced. Random hexamers were used to reverse transcribe an amount of about 0.5 to 1 ug RNA. A single record per CDR3 protein comes from TCRdb applying MiXCR to the immunoSEQ multiplex PCR reads. The sample has some 150,000 distinct CDR3 sequences, 90% to 95% seen once. V was cut by 0 bases and J by 6 bases, with 12 bases left in between. Germline CDR1 is SGDLS and CDR2 is YYNGEE. This CDR3 has 14 residues. The sequence was obtained from a human donor with multiple sclerosis. The chain uses TRBV9 and TRBJ1-2, with D perhaps matching TRBD1 (5 bases). The sequenced sample consisted of CD8+ T cells from PBMCs. The CDR3 sequence is CASSVAQGKDGYTF. CDR3 bases: TGTGCCAGCAGCGTAGCCCAGGGTAAGGATGGCTACACCTTC.